The clone carrying this T cell receptor (beta chain) has a handful of counts. Its target is not known. Trimming cost V 5 bases and J 1 base, with 17 bases left between them. Germline V lookup: CDR1 MNHNS, CDR2 SASEGT. The CDR3 has 16 residues. These data come from a study of metastatic and nonmetastatic thyroid tumors. At the level of the study: Thyroid patients, malignant and benign, had repertoires compared across blood and tumor or nodule tissue. The study's findings and limits: Reports indicated that malignant thyroid tumors showed significantly higher TCR beta diversity than benign nodules did, in blood and tumor.

In the original processing: CDR3 differences across clinicopathological groups were used to build a distant-metastasis classifier for papillary thyroid cancer. TCRdb recomputed clones from the PCR reads via MiXCR. TCRdb's processing, not the authors', yielded these V and J calls. This sample has under 15,000 clones, with about 23% found just once. Thyroid surgery took place with no prior treatment in any patient. This clonotype originated in a female donor with papillary thyroid cancer or a benign thyroid nodule (not recorded which). Some clones in this sample may be carry-over from other donors' samples. The sample consisted of blood. J is TRBJ1-2 and V is TRBV6-1, with D unresolved. The CDR3 reads CASSSNRALNNYGYTF. The CDR3 DNA sequence: TGTGCCAGCAGTTCCAACAGAGCGCTAAATAACTATGGCTACACCTTC.